These 13 T cell receptor beta chains were sequenced from one sample in a study of blood T cell repertoires in COVID-19. Here immunoSEQ multiplex PCR was the method, and the copy in TCRdb shows in-frame clones only, minus some. Of some 130,000 clones listed, about 72% are singletons. Sample: peripheral blood. These receptors all stem from a woman in her 70s with acute or convalescent COVID-19.

The chain joins TRBV5-1 to TRBJ1-1; 9 bases are shared with TRBD1. The CDR3 runs to 18 residues. The V gene's germline CDR1 is SGHRS and CDR2 YFSETQ. V trimming: 4 bases; J trimming: 5 bases; junction bases outside the gene matches: 18. CDR3 sequence reads: CASSPSERDRVRGTEAFF. The DNA for the CDR3 is TGCGCCAGCAGCCCGTCGGAACGGGACAGGGTAAGAGGTACTGAAGCTTTCTTT.

The chain recombines TRBV3-1 (or the pseudogene TRBV3-2) with TRBJ2-5; 7 bases line up with TRBD2. The V gene end was trimmed by 1 base and the J gene end by 1 base; junction bases not matched to a gene: 0. CDR1 is LGHDT and CDR2 is YNNKEL in the germline V gene (reference sequence). This CDR3 contains 14 residues. This CDR3 is CASSQASGQETQYF. CDR3 nucleotide sequence: TGTGCCAGCAGCCAAGCTAGCGGCCAAGAGACCCAGTACTTC.

The V gene is TRBV18, the J gene TRBJ1-2, with TRBD1 identical over 7 bases. This CDR3 is built from 14 residues. V trimming: 3 bases; J trimming: 4 bases; junction bases outside the gene matches: 5. Looked up from germline, CDR1 is KGHSH and CDR2 is LQKENI. CDR3 protein: CASSPGQIIYGYTF. The CDR3 DNA follows: TGTGCCAGCTCACCGGGACAGATCATCTATGGCTACACCTTC.

The chain has TRBV2 and TRBJ1-6, with D tentatively TRBD1 (5 bases). The germline gives CDR1 SNHLY, CDR2 FYNNEI. The CDR3 consists of 15 residues. Between the trimmed V and J ends, which lost 4 bases and 8 bases, there was a span of 15 bases. The DNA of the CDR3 is TGTGCCAGCAGTGTGGGGAGGGGTGTGGATTCACCCCTCCACTTT. Translated: CASSVGRGVDSPLHF.

The rearrangement joins TRBV19 to TRBJ2-5, with 10 bases fitting TRBD1. Germline values: CDR1 LNHDA, CDR2 SQIVND (reference sequence). The CDR3 loop spans 14 amino acids. J lost 4 bases, V lost 3 bases, and 2 bases had no gene match. CDR3 region: CASSMGQGRETQYF. The CDR3 nucleotides are TGTGCCAGTAGTATGGGACAGGGGCGAGAGACCCAGTACTTC. Looking up the rest from reference TRBV19 and TRBJ2-5 gives the full variable domain: DGGITQSPKYLFRKEGQNVTLSCEQNLNHDAMYWYRQDPGQGLRLIYYSQIVNDFQKGDIAEGYSVSREKKESFPLTVTSAQKNPTAFYLCASSMGQGRETQYFGPGTRLLVL.

This sequence joins TRBV10-1 and TRBJ1-5; a weak D match, TRBD1 (6 bases). V lost 6 bases, J lost 5 bases, and 26 bases lay in between. The germline V gene encodes CDR1 WNHNN and CDR2 SYGVQD (reference sequence). This CDR3 has 18 residues. This chain's CDR3 is CASRGGEPWGQVHQPQHF. The CDR3 DNA sequence: TGCGCCAGCAGAGGGGGGGAGCCGTGGGGGCAGGTGCATCAGCCCCAGCATTTT.

The CDR3: CASSQRGLADTQYF. The CDR3 nucleotides read TGTGCCAGCAGCCAGAGGGGGCTGGCAGATACGCAGTATTTT. The V call is TRBV14, the J call TRBJ2-3; TRBD1 agrees at 7 bases. The CDR3 spans 14 residues. Trimming cost V 3 bases and J 4 bases; bases outside gene matches: 4. Germline V gene lookup returns CDR1 SGHDN and CDR2 FVKESK.

V usage is TRBV19 and J usage is TRBJ2-1; 11 bases match TRBD2. Germline-derived CDR1 and CDR2 are LNHDA and SQIVND (reference sequence). The V gene end was trimmed by 1 base and the J gene end by 4 bases; junction bases not matched to a gene: 12. The CDR3 length is 19 residues. The CDR3 DNA sequence: TGTGCCAGTAGTATAGGGGCCTCGTTTAGCGGGGGGGCTTACAATGAGCAGTTCTTC. Translated, it gives CASSIGASFSGGAYNEQFF.

The chain couples TRBV7-6 to TRBJ2-7; 8 bases align to TRBD1. The length of the CDR3 is 15 residues. Germline V gives CDR1 SGHVS, CDR2 FNYEAQ. Trimming removed 4 bases from V and 0 bases from J; junction bases left unmatched: 5. This CDR3 is CASSSDRVGSYEQYF. The CDR3 DNA is TGTGCCAGCAGCTCGGACAGGGTAGGCTCCTACGAGCAGTACTTC.

The CDR3 region has the DNA TGCGCCAGCAGCTTGGTAGGGACAGGGAACCCAGATACGCAGTATTTT. The encoded protein is CASSLVGTGNPDTQYF. The rearrangement links TRBV5-1 to TRBJ2-3, with 9 bases aligning to TRBD1. Germline CDR1 and CDR2: SGHRS and YFSETQ. V lost 0 bases, J lost 4 bases, and 6 bases stayed unmatched. CDR3 length: 16 residues.

The chain carries TRBV2 and TRBJ2-1; 11 nucleotides match TRBD2. The CDR3 extends over 16 amino acids. In germline, CDR1 is SNHLY, CDR2 FYNNEI. J was trimmed by 6 bases and V by 4 bases; bases with no gene match: 8. This CDR3 reads CASSGIGTSGFNEQFF. Here the CDR3 DNA reads TGTGCCAGCAGTGGTATTGGGACTAGCGGATTCAATGAGCAGTTCTTC.

The chain employs TRBV5-6 and TRBJ1-2; 9 bases are a match to TRBD1. The germline V gene encodes CDR1 SGHDT and CDR2 YYEEEE. V was pared by 0 bases and J by 4 bases, with 10 bases of the junction left unmatched. CDR3 length equals 17 residues. CDR3 protein: CASSLAGQGLASYGYTF. The CDR3, as DNA: TGTGCCAGCAGCTTGGCGGGACAGGGTTTGGCGTCCTATGGCTACACCTTC. Drawing the rest from reference TRBV5-6 and TRBJ1-2, the complete variable domain is DAGVTQSPTHLIKTRGQQVTLRCSPKSGHDTVSWYQQALGQGPQFIFQYYEEEERQRGNFPDRFSGHQFPNYSSELNVNALLLGDSALYLCASSLAGQGLASYGYTFGSGTRLTVV.

The V call is TRBV5-1, the J call TRBJ2-1; D might be TRBD2 (7 bases). There are 19 residues in the CDR3. Trimming cost V 0 bases and J 1 base, with 20 bases left between them. Looked up from germline, CDR1 is SGHRS and CDR2 is YFSETQ. CDR3 sequence: CASSLGPSVRGRSYNEQFF. The CDR3, as DNA: TGCGCCAGCAGCTTGGGTCCGAGTGTGCGGGGGCGGTCCTACAATGAGCAGTTCTTC.